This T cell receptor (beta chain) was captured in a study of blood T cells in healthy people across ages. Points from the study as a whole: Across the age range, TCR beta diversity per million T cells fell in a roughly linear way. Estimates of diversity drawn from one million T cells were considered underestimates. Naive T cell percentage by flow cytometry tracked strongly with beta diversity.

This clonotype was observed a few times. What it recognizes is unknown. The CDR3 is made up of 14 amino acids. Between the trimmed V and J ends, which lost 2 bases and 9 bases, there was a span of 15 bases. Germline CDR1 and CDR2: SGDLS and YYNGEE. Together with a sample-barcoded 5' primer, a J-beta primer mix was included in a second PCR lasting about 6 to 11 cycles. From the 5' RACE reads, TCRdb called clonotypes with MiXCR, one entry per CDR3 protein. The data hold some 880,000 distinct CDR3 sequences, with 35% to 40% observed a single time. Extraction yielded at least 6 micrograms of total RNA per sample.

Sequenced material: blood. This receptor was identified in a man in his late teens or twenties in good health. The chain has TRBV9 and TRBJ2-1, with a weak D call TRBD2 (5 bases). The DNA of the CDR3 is TGTGCCAGCAGCGTGGGAGAACATCCGCGTGAGCAGTTCTTC. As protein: CASSVGEHPREQFF.